These 18 T cell receptor beta chains were all obtained from the same sample, sequenced in a study of CD8+ T cells in alopecia areata. TCR sequencing used cDNA made by reverse transcription of extracted RNA. Only in-frame clones appear in the TCRdb table, and some are missing; sequencing was by immunoSEQ multiplex PCR. The sample holds about 160,000 clones; just over 65% are singletons and the top ten take around 0.9%. Treatment described: oral pan-JAK inhibitor, 5-10 mg twice daily. Sequenced material: CD4+ T cells sorted from blood, taken at week 4, from a patient treated with tofacitinib. The receptors shown here come from a human donor with alopecia areata.

This chain uses TRBV6-5 with TRBJ2-5; the match to TRBD2 covers 8 bases. The CDR3 spans 15 residues. The V gene end was trimmed by 8 bases and the J gene end by 3 bases; junction bases not matched to a gene: 11. Germline CDR1 and CDR2: MNHEY and SVGAGI. The CDR3 loop reads CASAPAGALKETQYF. CDR3 in DNA: TGTGCCAGCGCCCCAGCGGGGGCTCTCAAAGAGACCCAGTACTTC.

This clone was seen a few times. V usage is TRBV7-2 and J usage is TRBJ2-1; D is unresolved. The CDR3 runs 12 residues. Between the trimmed V and J ends, which lost 7 bases and 6 bases, there was a span of 10 bases. From germline, CDR1 is SGHTA and CDR2 FQGNSA. This chain's CDR3 is CASNSVGNEQFF. The DNA of the CDR3 is TGTGCCAGCAACTCCGTCGGCAATGAGCAGTTCTTC.

This clone was seen more than once but under ten times. The chain employs TRBV27 and TRBJ2-6; weak D call: TRBD1 (5 bases). CDR1 is MNHEY, CDR2 SMNVEV, per germline (reference sequence). The CDR3 loop spans 13 amino acids. The germline V and J ends were trimmed by 2 bases and 12 bases, with 11 bases remaining between them. The CDR3 reads CASSLDPRGVLTF. The DNA of the CDR3 is TGTGCCAGCAGTTTAGACCCTAGGGGCGTCCTGACTTTC. The full variable domain, with the rest looked up from reference TRBV27 and TRBJ2-6, is EAQVTQNPRYLITVTGKKLTVTCSQNMNHEYMSWYRQDPGLGLRQIYYSMNVEVTDKGDVPEGYKVSRKEKRNFPLILESPSPNQTSLYFCASSLDPRGVLTFGAGSRLTVL.

This clone has only a few counts. Other DNA sequences of this sample code for an identical CDR3. The V and J genes are TRBV29-1 and TRBJ2-5; the D gene could be TRBD1 or TRBD2 (5 bases each). V was clipped by 4 bases and J by 2 bases, with 8 bases between them. CDR1 and CDR2 from the germline V gene are SQVTM and ANQGSEA. CDR3 length: 12 amino acids. This chain's CDR3 is CSVVGTQETQYF. The DNA of the CDR3 is TGCAGCGTTGTTGGGACGCAAGAGACCCAGTACTTC.

The V gene is TRBV9, the J gene TRBJ2-7; the match to TRBD2 covers 8 bases. Germline V lookup: CDR1 SGDLS, CDR2 YYNGEE. After removal of 2 bases from V and 4 bases from J, the junction contained 5 bases not matched to a gene. The CDR3 has 14 amino acids. CDR3 nucleotide sequence: TGTGCCAGCAGCGTCGGGGGGGATACGTACGAGCAGTACTTC. Its protein is CASSVGGDTYEQYF.

The CDR3 nucleotides read TGTGCCAGCAGCTTAAATCAGTATCAGCCCCAGCATTTT. Translated: CASSLNQYQPQHF. The rearrangement uses TRBV11-1 and TRBJ1-5; D gene unclear. This CDR3 region has 13 residues. V lost 2 bases and J 5 bases, leaving 7 bases between the germline ends. Germline loops: CDR1 SGHAT, CDR2 FQDESV (reference sequence).

CDR3 sequence: CASSPLADGETQYF. The CDR3 DNA reads TGTGCCAGCAGCCCACTAGCGGATGGGGAGACCCAGTACTTC. The V call is TRBV14, the J call TRBJ2-5, with 8 bases lining up with TRBD2. CDR3 length: 14 residues. The J segment lost 5 bases and the V segment lost 4 bases, leaving 6 bases of the junction unmatched. Germline lookup yields CDR1 SGHDN and CDR2 FVKESK.

The chain couples TRBV7-2 to TRBJ2-6, with unresolved D. V gave up 4 bases and J gave up 0 bases, with 7 bases separating them. The CDR3 consists of 15 residues. Germline V gene lookup returns CDR1 SGHTA and CDR2 FQGNSA. The CDR3 region has the DNA TGTGCCAGCAGCTCACTAAGCTCTGGGGCCAACGTCCTGACTTTC. It specifies CASSSLSSGANVLTF.

This chain joins TRBV7-8 and TRBJ2-5, with D perhaps assigned TRBD1 or TRBD2 (6 bases each). CDR3 length: 17 residues. The V end lost 2 bases, the J end lost 5 bases, and 21 bases lay between the germline ends. Germline-derived CDR1 and CDR2 are SGHVS and FQNEAQ. Here the CDR3 DNA reads TGTGCCAGCAGCTTACCCCCGTTTTGGGGGGCCAATGAGACCCAGTACTTC. Translating gives CASSLPPFWGANETQYF.

This chain connects TRBV6-4 to TRBJ2-3; tentatively, D is TRBD1 or TRBD2 (5 bases each). The CDR3 loop spans 15 amino acids. Trimming stripped 4 bases from V and 1 base from J, with 12 bases between. Germline-derived CDR1 and CDR2 are MRHNA and SNTAGT. CDR3 region: CASSARERGTDTQYF. CDR3 DNA sequence: TGTGCCAGCAGTGCCAGGGAGCGCGGCACAGATACGCAGTATTTT.

This clone appeared a few times. V is TRBV5-1 and J is TRBJ1-1; possibly TRBD1 for D (6 bases). The CDR3 is 15 amino acids. Germline V CDR1 and CDR2: SGHRS, YFSETQ. The V end lost 3 bases, the J end lost 0 bases, and 12 bases lay between the germline ends. Here the CDR3 reads CASSSAQGMNTEAFF. The DNA for the CDR3 is TGCGCCAGCAGCTCAGCACAGGGTATGAACACTGAAGCTTTCTTT.

The chain recombines TRBV30 with TRBJ1-2, with D tentatively TRBD1 (5 bases). Germline values: CDR1 GTSNPN, CDR2 SVGIG (reference sequence). The CDR3 consists of 14 residues. The V and J ends lost 3 bases and 7 bases respectively, with 18 bases between them. CDR3 nucleotide sequence: TGTGCCTGGAGACCACTCAGGGTCTTGGCTGGCTACACCTTC. Protein: CAWRPLRVLAGYTF. The full variable domain, in which reference TRBV30 and TRBJ1-2 provide the parts outside the CDR3, is SQTIHQWPATLVQPVGSPLSLECTVEGTSNPNLYWYRQAAGRGLQLLFYSVGIGQISSEVPQNLSASRPQDRQFILSSKKLLLSDSGFYLCAWRPLRVLAGYTFGSGTRLTVV.

This chain connects TRBV30 to TRBJ1-2, with D possibly matching TRBD1 (6 bases). V dropped 5 bases and J dropped 2 bases, with 9 bases sitting between them. Germline V CDR1 and CDR2: GTSNPN, SVGIG (reference sequence). This CDR3 comprises 12 residues. The CDR3 sequence is CAWFTGNYGYTF. The CDR3 region has the DNA TGTGCCTGGTTTACAGGGAACTATGGCTACACCTTC.

This clone was detected a few times. V gene TRBV4-1 combines with J gene TRBJ1-2, with D possibly matching TRBD1 (5 bases). Trimming cost V 3 bases and J 6 bases, with 20 bases left between them. The CDR3 is made up of 16 amino acids. The germline V gene has CDR1 MGHRA and CDR2 YSYEKL. CDR3 amino acids: CASSQPLDSWEDGYTF. CDR3 nucleotide sequence: TGCGCCAGCAGCCAGCCCTTAGACAGCTGGGAGGATGGCTACACCTTC.

The V and J genes are TRBV9 and TRBJ1-6, with 8 bases that match TRBD1. V trimming: 3 bases; J trimming: 7 bases; junction bases outside the gene matches: 9. The CDR3 length is 16 residues. Germline loops: CDR1 SGDLS, CDR2 YYNGEE. The chain's CDR3 is CASSATRQGRNSPLHF. CDR3 coding DNA: TGTGCCAGCAGCGCCACAAGACAGGGGAGGAATTCACCCCTCCACTTT.

The J gene is TRBJ2-2, the V gene TRBV7-3; D is undetermined. Per germline, CDR1 SGHTA and CDR2 FQGTGA. The CDR3 spans 14 residues. Between the trimmed V and J ends, which lost 5 bases and 5 bases, there was a span of 12 bases. This CDR3 reads CASSGFDGTGELFF. The CDR3 DNA reads as TGTGCCAGCAGCGGGTTCGACGGGACCGGGGAGCTGTTTTTT.

V is TRBV7-2 and J is TRBJ2-3, with no clear D. There are 13 residues in the CDR3. Trimming shortened V by 3 bases and J by 0 bases, and 4 bases separated the two germline ends. Germline lookup yields CDR1 SGHTA and CDR2 FQGNSA. DNA for the CDR3: TGTGCCAGCAGCTTCGACAGCACAGATACGCAGTATTTT. Encoded protein: CASSFDSTDTQYF.

This sequence joins TRBV7-2 and TRBJ2-3; 7 positions agree with TRBD2. The V gene's germline CDR1 is SGHTA and CDR2 FQGNSA. V lost 2 bases and J lost 0; bases outside the gene matches: 5. The CDR3 consists of 16 residues. CDR3 nucleotide sequence: TGTGCCAGCAGCTTAACCGGGGGGAGGAGCACAGATACGCAGTATTTT. The encoded protein is CASSLTGGRSTDTQYF.